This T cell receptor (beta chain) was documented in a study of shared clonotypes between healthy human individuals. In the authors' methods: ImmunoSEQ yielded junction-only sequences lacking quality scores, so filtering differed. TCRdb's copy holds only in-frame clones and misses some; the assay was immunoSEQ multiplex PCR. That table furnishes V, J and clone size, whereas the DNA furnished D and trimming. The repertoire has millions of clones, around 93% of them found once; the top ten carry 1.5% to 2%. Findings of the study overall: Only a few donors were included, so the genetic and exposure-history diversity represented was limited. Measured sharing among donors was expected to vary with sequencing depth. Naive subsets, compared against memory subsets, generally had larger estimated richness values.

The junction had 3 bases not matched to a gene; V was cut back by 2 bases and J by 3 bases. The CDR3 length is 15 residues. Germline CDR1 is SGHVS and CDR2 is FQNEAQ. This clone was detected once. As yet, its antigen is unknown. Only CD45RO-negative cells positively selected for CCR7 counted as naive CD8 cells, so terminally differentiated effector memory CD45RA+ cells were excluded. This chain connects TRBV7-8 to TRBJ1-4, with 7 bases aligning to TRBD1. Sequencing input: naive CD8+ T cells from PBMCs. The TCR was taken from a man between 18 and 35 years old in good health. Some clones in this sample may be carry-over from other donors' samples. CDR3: CASSLKTGANEKLFF. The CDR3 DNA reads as TGTGCCAGCAGCTTAAAAACAGGGGCTAATGAAAAACTGTTTTTT.